The 5 T cell receptor beta chains presented below share a single source sample, sequenced in a study of blood T cell repertoires in COVID-19. The method was immunoSEQ multiplex PCR; TCRdb's version includes in-frame clones alone and lacks a portion of them. This sample yields fewer than 50,000 clones, of which about 82% are seen a single time; about 14% belongs to the top ten. Sequenced material: peripheral blood. All receptors come from a human donor in a cohort sampled during active COVID-19.

In its sample, this clone was seen once. The chain recombines TRBV28 with TRBJ1-4; 8 nucleotides line up with TRBD1. This CDR3 contains 16 residues. Germline trimming cut 5 bases from V and 5 bases from J; bases unmatched to any gene: 10. Looked up from germline, CDR1 is MDHEN and CDR2 is SYDVKM. The CDR3 here is CASSRRPGGQNEKLFF. The DNA for the CDR3 is TGTGCCAGCAGTCGCCGCCCAGGGGGCCAAAATGAAAAACTGTTTTTT.

The chain carries TRBV7-2 and TRBJ2-7; 8 bases match TRBD1. Germline CDR1 is SGHTA and CDR2 is FQGNSA. V dropped 1 base and J dropped 4; count of bases not matched to a gene: 6. The CDR3 is made up of 15 amino acids. The CDR3 DNA follows: TGTGCCAGCAGCTTAGGGGTGGGACAGGCGTACGAGCAGTACTTC. It encodes CASSLGVGQAYEQYF.

The chain links TRBV3-1 (or the pseudogene TRBV3-2) to TRBJ1-6; 10 positions match TRBD1. The CDR3 consists of 15 residues. V shed 5 bases, J shed 8 bases, and the junction held 6 bases outside the gene matches. Germline CDR1 is LGHDT and CDR2 is YNNKEL (reference sequence). The CDR3 protein is CASSETGTGDSPLHF. In DNA form, the CDR3 reads TGTGCCAGCAGCGAGACCGGGACAGGGGATTCACCCCTCCACTTT.

V gene TRBV5-6 combines with J gene TRBJ2-5; TRBD2 is a possible D gene (6 bases). Looked up from germline, CDR1 is SGHDT and CDR2 is YYEEEE. Trimming left V 2 bases short and J 2 bases short, with 19 bases between. The CDR3 spans 17 residues. DNA for the CDR3: TGTGCCAGCAGCTTTTTGGGGCAGGGACTTATTCAAGAGACCCAGTACTTC. The encoded protein is CASSFLGQGLIQETQYF.

Here the CDR3 reads CASKGSGSSTDTQYF. The CDR3 DNA reads as TGTGCCAGCAAGGGAAGTGGGAGTAGCACAGATACGCAGTATTTT. This rearrangement joins TRBV9 to TRBJ2-3; maybe TRBD2 (5 bases). This CDR3 has 15 residues. Germline assignment: CDR1 SGDLS and CDR2 YYNGEE. V was shortened by 6 bases and J by 0 bases, with 14 bases between the two germline ends.